These 14 T cell receptor beta chains were all obtained from the same sample, sequenced in a study of Ad26.COV2.S vaccination and SARS-CoV-2 variants. Profiling relied on immunoSEQ multiplex PCR, and the TCRdb table lists in-frame clones only, not all of them. Here the sample spans a few hundred thousand clones, approximately 83% being singletons. Noted treatment: roughly 20 received Ad26.COV2.S at low or high dose, single or two shots; several received placebo; per-sample allocation not given. Following the first vaccine or placebo injection, samples were taken on day 63. Source: peripheral blood, taken in a trial of Ad26.COV2.S vaccine versus placebo. Source of these receptors: a person between 18 and 65 years old who received the Ad26.COV2.S COVID-19 vaccine or a placebo.

This chain uses TRBV7-9 with TRBJ2-5; perhaps TRBD2 as D (6 bases). The CDR3 extends over 17 amino acids. CDR1 and CDR2 from the germline V gene are SEHNR and FQNEAQ (reference sequence). V dropped 5 bases and J dropped 2 bases, with 21 bases sitting between them. The CDR3 nucleotides are TGTGCCAGCAGCCGATCCGGCGGGGCAGGGCCTCAAGAGACCCAGTACTTC. Protein sequence: CASSRSGGAGPQETQYF. Combining the CDR3 with reference TRBV7-9 and TRBJ2-5 gives the whole variable domain DTGVSQNPRHKITKRGQNVTFRCDPISEHNRLYWYRQTLGQGPEFLTYFQNEAQLEKSRLLSDRFSAERPKGSFSTLEIQRTEQGDSAMYLCASSRSGGAGPQETQYFGPGTRLLVL.

The CDR3 protein is CASSLEGNSNQPQHF. Written as DNA, the CDR3 is TGTGCCAGCAGCTTAGAGGGTAATAGCAATCAGCCCCAGCATTTT. This sequence joins TRBV11-2 and TRBJ1-5; D gene ambiguous. Germline CDR1 reads SGHAT; CDR2 reads FQNNGV. Trimming pared 0 bases from V and 0 bases from J, leaving 6 bases between. This CDR3 spans 15 amino acids.

The gene calls are TRBV7-2 and TRBJ2-6; D unresolved. With 2 bases removed from V and 14 bases from J, the gap between germline ends came to 7 bases. CDR1 and CDR2 (germline): SGHTA, FQGNSA. The CDR3 has 11 amino acids. The CDR3 here is CASSLWVILTF. DNA for the CDR3: TGTGCCAGCAGCTTATGGGTCATCCTGACTTTC. The variable domain in full, with the rest retrieved from reference TRBV7-2 and TRBJ2-6, is GAGVSQSPSNKVTEKGKDVELRCDPISGHTALYWYRQSLGQGLEFLIYFQGNSAPDKSGLPSDRFSAERTGGSVSTLTIQRTQQEDSAVYLCASSLWVILTFGAGSRLTVL.

J is TRBJ1-3 and V is TRBV6-1, with D possibly matching TRBD1 (5 bases). The CDR3 contains 16 residues. Germline V CDR1 and CDR2: MNHNS, SASEGT. Trimming pared 1 base from V and 4 bases from J, leaving 14 bases between. The CDR3, as DNA: TGTGCCAGCAGTGAAGGACAGATACAAGACGGAAACACCATATATTTT. It translates to CASSEGQIQDGNTIYF.

This chain links TRBV5-1 with TRBJ2-5, with 9 nucleotides matching TRBD1. The germline CDR1 and CDR2 sequences are SGHRS and YFSETQ. The CDR3 spans 14 residues. Trimming removed 4 bases from V and 5 bases from J; junction bases left unmatched: 6. This CDR3 is CASSPGTGRETQYF. The DNA for the CDR3 is TGCGCCAGCAGCCCCGGGACAGGGAGGGAGACCCAGTACTTC.

The chain is built from TRBV21-1 and TRBJ1-6; the table's D call, TRBD1, has no DNA check behind it. TRBV21-1 is a pseudogene. This CDR3 is built from 18 residues. The CDR3 spells CASSKVARPGWGGSPLHF. The CDR3 region has the DNA TGTGCCAGCAGCAAAGTAGCTCGGCCAGGGTGGGGTGGTTCACCCCTCCACTTT.

This rearrangement joins TRBV5-1 to TRBJ1-4, with TRBD1 matching over 7 bases. Trimming at V came to 3 bases and at J to 8 bases, leaving 7 bases not matched to a gene. This CDR3 spans 14 amino acids. Germline lookup yields CDR1 SGHRS and CDR2 YFSETQ. The CDR3 DNA sequence: TGCGCCAGCAGCTCCAGGGGGGGTGGAGAAAAACTGTTTTTT. It translates to CASSSRGGGEKLFF. Full variable domain (remainder filled in from reference TRBV5-1 and TRBJ1-4): KAGVTQTPRYLIKTRGQQVTLSCSPISGHRSVSWYQQTPGQGLQFLFEYFSETQRNKGNFPGRFSGRQFSNSRSEMNVSTLELGDSALYLCASSSRGGGEKLFFGSGTQLSVL.

The rearrangement uses TRBV19 and TRBJ2-5; D uncertain. The V gene lost 3 bases and the J gene lost 3 bases, with 8 bases spanning the gap. The CDR3 has 13 amino acids. From germline, CDR1 is LNHDA and CDR2 SQIVND (reference sequence). CDR3 region: CASSINWKETQYF. The CDR3 nucleotides read TGTGCCAGTAGTATTAATTGGAAAGAGACCCAGTACTTC.

The chain recombines TRBV5-1 with TRBJ2-7; D not certain. Germline V gene data show CDR1 as SGHRS and CDR2 as YFSETQ. The CDR3 runs 15 residues. The V gene lost 4 bases and the J gene lost 3 bases, with 17 bases spanning the gap. CDR3 sequence (DNA): TGCGCCAGCAGCCTTTTTGCTGGGCCCGTCTACGAGCAGTACTTC. This translates into CASSLFAGPVYEQYF.

The chain couples TRBV6-6 to TRBJ2-7; D is perhaps TRBD1 (6 bases). This CDR3 has 16 amino acids. With 0 bases removed from V and 1 base from J, the gap between germline ends came to 13 bases. Looked up from germline, CDR1 is MNHNY and CDR2 is SVGAGI (reference sequence). CDR3 amino acids: CASSYSPTGLSYEQYF. For the CDR3, the DNA is TGTGCCAGCAGTTACTCCCCTACAGGGCTATCCTACGAGCAGTACTTC.

The rearrangement links TRBV2 to TRBJ2-1, with TRBD2 matching 10 bases. Trimming at V came to 6 bases and at J to 1 base, leaving 6 bases not matched to a gene. Germline V gives CDR1 SNHLY, CDR2 FYNNEI. This CDR3 has 16 residues. CDR3 residues: CASRHPSGRSYNEQFF. The CDR3 DNA sequence: TGTGCCAGCAGGCATCCTAGCGGGAGATCCTACAATGAGCAGTTCTTC.

This sequence joins TRBV19 and TRBJ1-5; TRBD1 aligns across 8 bases. The CDR3 runs to 15 residues. V dropped 8 bases and J dropped 6; count of bases not matched to a gene: 12. Germline V gives CDR1 LNHDA, CDR2 SQIVND (reference sequence). The CDR3 protein is CASRQDRVIAQPQHF. In DNA form, the CDR3 reads TGTGCCAGTCGACAGGACAGGGTAATCGCTCAGCCCCAGCATTTT.

This clone appeared once. J is TRBJ2-7 and V is TRBV5-5; 8 bases agree with TRBD1. The CDR3 length is 17 residues. Trimming took 0 bases from V and 2 from J; bases not matched to a gene: 10. The germline V gene has CDR1 SGHKS and CDR2 YYEKEE (reference sequence). The CDR3 coding sequence is TGTGCCAGCAGCTTGGCCAGGACAGGGTGGCTAACCTACGAGCAGTACTTC. It encodes CASSLARTGWLTYEQYF.

The chain joins TRBV3-1 (or the pseudogene TRBV3-2) to TRBJ1-1; the match to TRBD1 covers 8 bases. Trimming removed 5 bases from V and 0 bases from J; junction bases left unmatched: 8. CDR1 and CDR2 from the germline V gene are LGHDT and YNNKEL (reference sequence). The CDR3 covers 16 residues. The CDR3 DNA sequence: TGTGCCAGCAGCACTCAGGGGGCGTTCATGAACACTGAAGCTTTCTTT. Protein sequence: CASSTQGAFMNTEAFF.